The text below deals with one T cell receptor (beta chain). Its antigen is undetermined. The data are from a study of cytomegalovirus exposure and HLA in healthy donors. About the research overall: The early release's HLA-typed donors yielded 78 million or so unique TCRs.

Primers included in the PCR were 60 Vbeta and 13 Jbeta primers. The table came from immunoSEQ multiplex PCR; TCRdb's copy has only in-frame clones and leaves some out. The table records about 160,000 clones, 82% of them present only once. V was cut by 3 bases and J by 0 bases, with 14 bases left in between. This CDR3 contains 16 residues. From germline, CDR1 is LNHDA and CDR2 SQIVND (reference sequence). Study results and caveats: Researchers catalogued some 160 TCR beta chains as cytomegalovirus-associated.

The sample consisted of PBMCs. This chain uses TRBV19 with TRBJ2-5, with D maybe TRBD1 (5 bases). This clonotype was sampled from a girl aged 10 to 17 in good health and CMV-seropositive. Here the CDR3 DNA reads TGTGCCAGTAGTATTAGTGTCGACAGCTACCAAGAGACCCAGTACTTC. Its protein product is CASSISVDSYQETQYF.